The text below deals with one T cell receptor (beta chain). Its antigen has not been determined. Per-base qualities were not stored, and no clone one base away is much larger. With the immunoSEQ assay, which is a bias-controlled multiplex PCR relying on V- and J-specific primers, TCR beta CDR3 regions were amplified from genomic DNA. In a second PCR step, a proprietary barcode and Illumina adapter sequences were attached to the CDR3 amplicons. An Illumina MiSeq instrument was used for sequencing of the CDR3 libraries. The authors' analysis ran thus. Export and quality control were performed with immunoSEQ Analyzer 3.0, and downstream analyses were performed with R Bioconductor and Immunarch. Only productive rearrangements in the normalized downsampled data set went into calculating the repertoire metrics. In the normalized cohort, clonotypes with more than 5 templates were defined as pathologically expanded. Repertoire diversity was measured with the Inverse Simpson Index. To capture all clonotypes, the CMV-specificity analyses were run on the non-normalized data set. TCRdb holds this immuneACCESS table with in-frame rearrangements only. Some clones are missing; in checked studies, unresolved V genes explain under half, and the rest has no known cause. V and J calls and clone size are those listed in that table; D and trimming were worked out from the DNA. Present in this sample are roughly 30,000 clones, roughly 85% of which were seen just once. The ten top clones hold approximately 1.8% of the sample.

This record comes from a study of T cell clonotyping in hematopoietic cell transplantation (dated by TCRdb to about 2021). Context from the whole study: Recipient samples taken before transplant were collected after cytoreduction. A total of 120 to 150 blood samples were collected in the study from about 40 consecutive transplant recipients and their related donors. Patient recruitment ran from 2015 to early 2017, and follow-up continued until late 2020 or death.

V lost 3 bases and J lost 1 base; the stretch between them is 9 bases long. The germline V gene (reference sequence) specifies MNHEY as CDR1 and SMNVEV as CDR2. The CDR3 contains 14 residues, cysteine and phenylalanine counted. Just the 42-base CDR3 DNA is kept, in frame starting at base 1. The time point label, read with the paper, signifies: recipient sample about 28 days before transplant, after cytoreduction. Recipient blood was collected about 28 days before transplant and at days 30, 100 and 180 after transplant. Nuclei Lysis Solution was used to extract genomic DNA from fresh or cryopreserved unfractionated peripheral blood mononuclear cells. Overall results and qualifications from the work: Recipient repertoires showed only a small fraction of overlap with donor repertoires, and over 95% appeared de novo at the given depth. Broader TCR repertoire diversity after transplant was predicted by Inverse Simpson Index values from donors and from recipients before transplant. Sample size was limited, and cells were not sorted, so CD4 and CD8 repertoire contributions could not be separated. A decrease in recipient TCR diversity was observed after transplant, and a progressive increase in pathologically expanded clonotypes was seen from day 30 to day 180.

This receptor was obtained from a man between 40 and 49 years old with acute myeloid leukemia. Some clones in this sample may be carry-over from other donors' samples. The chain joins TRBV27 to TRBJ1-1; matching of 5 bases hints at TRBD1 as the D gene. The specimen comprised peripheral blood mononuclear cells, sampled before stem cell transplant. The DNA sequence is given as TGTGCCAGCAGTTTGAGGGGATGGAACACTGAAGCTTTCTTT. Translated, it reads CASSLRGWNTEAFF.